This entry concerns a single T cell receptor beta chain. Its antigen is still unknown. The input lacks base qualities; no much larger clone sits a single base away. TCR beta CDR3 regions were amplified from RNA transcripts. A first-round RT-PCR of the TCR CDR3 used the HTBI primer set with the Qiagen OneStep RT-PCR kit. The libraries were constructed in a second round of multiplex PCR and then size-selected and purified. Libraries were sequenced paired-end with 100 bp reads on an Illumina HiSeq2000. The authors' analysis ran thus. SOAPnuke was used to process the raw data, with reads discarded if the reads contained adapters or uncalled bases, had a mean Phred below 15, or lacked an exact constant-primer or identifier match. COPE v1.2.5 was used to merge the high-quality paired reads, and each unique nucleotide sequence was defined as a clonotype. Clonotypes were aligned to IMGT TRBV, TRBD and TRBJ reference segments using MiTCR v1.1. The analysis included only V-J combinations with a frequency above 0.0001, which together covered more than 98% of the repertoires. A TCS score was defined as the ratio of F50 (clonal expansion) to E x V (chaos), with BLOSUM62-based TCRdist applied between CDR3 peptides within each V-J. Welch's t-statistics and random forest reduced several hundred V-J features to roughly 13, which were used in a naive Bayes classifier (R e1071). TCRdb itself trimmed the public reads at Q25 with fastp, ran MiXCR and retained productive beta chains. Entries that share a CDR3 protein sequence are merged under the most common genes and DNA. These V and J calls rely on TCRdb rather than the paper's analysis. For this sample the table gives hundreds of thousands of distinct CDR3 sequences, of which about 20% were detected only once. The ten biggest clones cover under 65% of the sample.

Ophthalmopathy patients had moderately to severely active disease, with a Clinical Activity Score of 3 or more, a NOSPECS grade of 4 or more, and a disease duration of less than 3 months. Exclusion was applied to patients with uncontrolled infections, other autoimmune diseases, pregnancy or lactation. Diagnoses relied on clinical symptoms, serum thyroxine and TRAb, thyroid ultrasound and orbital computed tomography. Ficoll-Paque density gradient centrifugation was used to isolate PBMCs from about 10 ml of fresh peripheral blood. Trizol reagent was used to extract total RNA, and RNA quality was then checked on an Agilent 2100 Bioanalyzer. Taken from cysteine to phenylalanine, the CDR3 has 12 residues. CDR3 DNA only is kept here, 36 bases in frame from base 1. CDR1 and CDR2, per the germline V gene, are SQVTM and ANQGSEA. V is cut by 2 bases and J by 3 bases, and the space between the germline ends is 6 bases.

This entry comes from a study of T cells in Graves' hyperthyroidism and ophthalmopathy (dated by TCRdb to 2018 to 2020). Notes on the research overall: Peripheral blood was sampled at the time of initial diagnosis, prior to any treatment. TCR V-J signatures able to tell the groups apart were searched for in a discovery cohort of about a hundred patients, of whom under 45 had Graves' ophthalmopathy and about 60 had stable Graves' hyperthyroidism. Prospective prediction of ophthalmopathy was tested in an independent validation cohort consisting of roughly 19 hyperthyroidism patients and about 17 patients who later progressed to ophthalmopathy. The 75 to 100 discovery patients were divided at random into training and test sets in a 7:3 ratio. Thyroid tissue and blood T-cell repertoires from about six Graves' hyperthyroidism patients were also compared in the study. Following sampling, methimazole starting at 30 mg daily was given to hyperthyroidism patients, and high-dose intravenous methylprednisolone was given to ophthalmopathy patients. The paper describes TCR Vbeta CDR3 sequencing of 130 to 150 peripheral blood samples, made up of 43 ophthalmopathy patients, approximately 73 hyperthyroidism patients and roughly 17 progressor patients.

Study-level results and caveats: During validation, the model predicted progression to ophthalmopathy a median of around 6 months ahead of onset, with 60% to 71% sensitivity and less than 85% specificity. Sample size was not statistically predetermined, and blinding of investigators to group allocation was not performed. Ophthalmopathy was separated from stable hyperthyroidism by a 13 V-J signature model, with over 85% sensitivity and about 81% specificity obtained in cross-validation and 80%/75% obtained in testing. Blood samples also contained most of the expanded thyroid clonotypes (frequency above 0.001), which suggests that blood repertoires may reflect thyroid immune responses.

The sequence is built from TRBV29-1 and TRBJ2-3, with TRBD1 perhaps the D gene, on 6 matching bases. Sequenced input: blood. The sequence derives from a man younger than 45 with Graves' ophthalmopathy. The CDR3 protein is CSVETGTDTQYF. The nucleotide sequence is TGCAGCGTTGAAACAGGGACAGATACGCAGTATTTT.